A single sample gave rise to the 6 T cell receptor beta chains below, sequenced in a study of identical twins. TCRdb processed the 5' RACE reads anew with MiXCR; each CDR3 protein has one entry. The sample carries over 600,000 distinct CDR3 sequences, around 21% recorded once. The same sample was also used in a study of T cells expressing NK-cell markers.

The sequenced sample was PBMCs. Receptor source: a woman younger than 30 in good health.

This clonotype has ten or more counts. This chain links TRBV20-1 with TRBJ2-1; 7 bases line up with TRBD2. Germline CDR1 reads DFQATT; CDR2 reads SNEGSKA (reference sequence). This CDR3 comprises 14 residues. Trimming at V came to 8 bases and at J to 1 base, leaving 8 bases not matched to a gene. CDR3 DNA sequence: TGCAGTCCCTGGGGGGGGATTTCCTACAATGAGCAGTTCTTC. This encodes CSPWGGISYNEQFF.

The rearrangement links TRBV5-1 to TRBJ2-3, with D tentatively TRBD1 (5 bases). There are 14 residues in the CDR3. V was trimmed by 1 base and J by 4 bases, leaving 10 bases between them. Germline V gene data show CDR1 as SGHRS and CDR2 as YFSETQ. The CDR3 region is CASSLSGAADTQYF. The DNA of the CDR3 is TGCGCCAGCAGCTTGAGTGGGGCGGCAGATACGCAGTATTTT.

This rearrangement joins TRBV10-3 to TRBJ2-1; 7 bases map to TRBD2. The germline V gene encodes CDR1 ENHRY and CDR2 SYGVKD. There are 15 residues in the CDR3. V lost 6 bases, J lost 3 bases, and 8 bases stayed unmatched. For the CDR3, the DNA is TGTGCCATCAGCGAGAGGCTAGCGGACTACAATGAGCAGTTCTTC. Translated, it gives CAISERLADYNEQFF.

This clonotype turned up a few times. V and J are TRBV7-9 and TRBJ2-2, with D unclear. From germline, CDR1 is SEHNR and CDR2 FQNEAQ (reference sequence). Trimming cost V 1 base and J 5 bases, with 17 bases left between them. This CDR3 is built from 17 residues. The CDR3 reads CASSLVWLVAPTGELFF. The DNA of the CDR3 is TGTGCCAGCAGCTTAGTCTGGTTGGTGGCCCCAACCGGGGAGCTGTTTTTT.

V gene TRBV9 combines with J gene TRBJ2-3; 10 bases are a match to TRBD2. Germline values: CDR1 SGDLS, CDR2 YYNGEE. V was pared by 4 bases and J by 5 bases, with 7 bases of the junction left unmatched. The CDR3 contains 15 residues. The CDR3 sequence: CASSPGTSVKDTQYF. In DNA, the CDR3 is TGTGCCAGCAGCCCCGGGACTAGCGTAAAAGATACGCAGTATTTT. The full variable domain, in which reference TRBV9 and TRBJ2-3 provide the parts outside the CDR3, is DSGVTQTPKHLITATGQRVTLRCSPRSGDLSVYWYQQSLDQGLQFLIQYYNGEERAKGNILERFSAQQFPDLHSELNLSSLELGDSALYFCASSPGTSVKDTQYFGPGTRLTVL.

This clonotype was picked up many times. The chain couples TRBV9 to TRBJ2-7; D is unresolved. Germline CDR1 SGDLS, CDR2 YYNGEE. The CDR3 consists of 14 residues. Trimming cost V 0 bases and J 6 bases, with 13 bases left between them. The CDR3: CASSVASGSGEQYF. Here the CDR3 DNA reads TGTGCCAGCAGCGTAGCGTCAGGATCGGGCGAGCAGTACTTC.